Below, 27 T cell receptor beta chains from the same sample are listed, as sequenced in a study of cytomegalovirus exposure and HLA in healthy donors. 13 Jbeta primers and 60 Vbeta primers were used for the PCR. The protocol was immunoSEQ multiplex PCR, while the TCRdb copy is restricted to in-frame clones and leaves out a portion. Counted here are 55,000 to 65,000 clones, more than 60% occurring once; the ten biggest clones make up about 2.8%. Sequenced: PBMCs. The source of these receptors is a woman aged 25 to 39 in good health and CMV-seronegative.

This clone has just one count. The genes are TRBV7-9 and TRBJ1-6; D possibly corresponds to TRBD1 (6 bases). The V and J ends lost 2 bases and 8 bases respectively, with 13 bases between them. This CDR3 has 15 amino acids. The germline V gene encodes CDR1 SEHNR and CDR2 FQNEAQ (reference sequence). CDR3 amino acids: CASSLKGHQDSPLHF. As DNA, the CDR3 is TGTGCCAGCAGCTTAAAGGGACACCAGGATTCACCCCTCCACTTT.

This clone was counted a single time. The chain couples TRBV6-1 to TRBJ2-1; 10 bases are shared with TRBD1. This CDR3 region has 13 residues. With 9 bases clipped from V and 4 bases from J, the junction kept 3 bases outside the gene matches. Germline CDR1 reads MNHNS; CDR2 reads SASEGT. CDR3 sequence: CARDRGKYNEQFF. The CDR3 DNA is TGTGCCAGGGACAGGGGGAAGTACAATGAGCAGTTCTTC.

The rearrangement links TRBV6-5 to TRBJ1-1, with 8 bases that match TRBD1. The CDR3 runs 14 residues. Germline lookup yields CDR1 MNHEY and CDR2 SVGAGI. J was trimmed by 5 bases and V by 5 bases; bases with no gene match: 7. The DNA of the CDR3 is TGTGCCAGCAGTAGACAGGGGCGCGGGACTGAAGCTTTCTTT. It codes for CASSRQGRGTEAFF.

V usage is TRBV7-2 and J usage is TRBJ2-1; TRBD2 agrees at 9 bases. Germline CDR1 reads SGHTA; CDR2 reads FQGNSA. CDR3 length equals 15 residues. Losses at the gene ends were 2 bases for V and 2 bases for J; bases not matched to a gene: 1. In DNA form, the CDR3 reads TGTGCCAGCAGCTTAACTAGCGGGCCCTACAATGAGCAGTTCTTC. Protein sequence: CASSLTSGPYNEQFF.

V gene TRBV7-6 combines with J gene TRBJ2-7, with D perhaps matching TRBD1 (6 bases). The CDR3 totals 15 residues. Trimming pared 5 bases from V and 2 bases from J, leaving 16 bases between. The germline V gene encodes CDR1 SGHVS and CDR2 FNYEAQ. For the CDR3, the DNA is TGTGCCAGCAGCCGGGAACGAGGGGGTACCTACGAGCAGTACTTC. Its translation is CASSRERGGTYEQYF.

This clone was observed once. This chain links TRBV18 with TRBJ1-5; tentative D call: TRBD1 (5 bases). The CDR3 is 17 amino acids. Germline V lookup: CDR1 KGHSH, CDR2 LQKENI. Trimming took off 6 bases at V and 3 bases at J, with 21 bases between the two ends. The CDR3: CASSALSGFLNNQPQHF. The CDR3 bases are TGTGCCAGCTCCGCCCTGTCAGGGTTCCTCAACAATCAGCCCCAGCATTTT. The entire variable domain, with the rest obtained from reference TRBV18 and TRBJ1-5, is as follows: NAGVMQNPRHLVRRRGQEARLRCSPMKGHSHVYWYRQLPEEGLKFMVYLQKENIIDESGMPKERFSAEFPKEGPSILRIQQVVRGDSAAYFCASSALSGFLNNQPQHFGDGTRLSIL.

The chain combines TRBV6-5 with TRBJ1-3, with D possibly matching TRBD1 (5 bases). CDR1 and CDR2 (germline): MNHEY, SVGAGI. V was pared by 7 bases and J by 3 bases, with 13 bases between. The CDR3 spans 14 residues. In DNA, the CDR3 is TGTGCCAGCATTCCTTTGGGGGGTGGAAACACCATATATTTT. It codes for CASIPLGGGNTIYF.

In DNA, the CDR3 is TGCGCCAGCAGCTCGGGACTAGCGGGGAACACCGGGGAGCTGTTTTTT. This codes for CASSSGLAGNTGELFF. The rearrangement links TRBV5-1 to TRBJ2-2, with 12 bases fitting TRBD2. This CDR3 has 16 amino acids. V shed 3 bases and J 1 base; nucleotides not matched to a gene: 1. Germline CDR1 reads SGHRS; CDR2 reads YFSETQ.

This chain joins TRBV19 and TRBJ1-1; D is ambiguous. Germline-derived CDR1 and CDR2 are LNHDA and SQIVND (reference sequence). Trimming pared 3 bases from V and 1 base from J, leaving 9 bases between. The CDR3 contains 14 residues. CDR3 sequence: CASSILGANTEAFF. Here the CDR3 DNA reads TGTGCCAGTAGTATTCTAGGTGCGAACACTGAAGCTTTCTTT.

The chain couples TRBV29-1 to TRBJ1-1, with D maybe TRBD1 (5 bases). The germline V gene encodes CDR1 SQVTM and CDR2 ANQGSEA. Trimming left V 0 bases short and J 7 bases short, with 21 bases between. This CDR3 comprises 16 residues. This CDR3 reads CSVEEKFRGTAIEAFF. CDR3 in DNA: TGCAGCGTTGAAGAGAAGTTTAGGGGTACGGCCATTGAAGCTTTCTTT.

This clone was observed a handful of times. V usage is TRBV15 and J usage is TRBJ2-1; TRBD2 agrees at 7 bases. The CDR3 has 14 residues. Germline values: CDR1 LNHNV, CDR2 YYDKDF (reference sequence). With 0 bases clipped from V and 6 bases from J, the junction kept 2 bases outside the gene matches. The CDR3 bases are TGTGCCACCAGCAGAGATCTAGCGGCCAATGAGCAGTTCTTC. Translation gives CATSRDLAANEQFF.

The chain employs TRBV19 and TRBJ2-7, with a possible D match to TRBD2 (5 bases). Per the germline V gene, CDR1 is LNHDA and CDR2 is SQIVND (reference sequence). This CDR3 region has 15 residues. The V end was cut by 3 bases, the J end by 0 bases, with 12 bases between. The DNA for the CDR3 is TGTGCCAGTAGTATCAGTGCGGGCAGCTCCTACGAGCAGTACGTC. This encodes CASSISAGSSYEQYV.

The rearrangement joins TRBV6-5 to TRBJ1-2; TRBD1 might be the D (5 bases). Trimming stripped 0 bases from V and 2 bases from J, with 13 bases between. Germline CDR1 MNHEY, CDR2 SVGAGI. The CDR3 has 16 amino acids. The CDR3: CASSYSSGLGNYGYTF. The CDR3 DNA follows: TGTGCCAGCAGTTACTCCTCAGGGCTGGGGAACTATGGCTACACCTTC.

The chain carries TRBV10-3 and TRBJ2-7, with 7 bases matching TRBD2. This CDR3 spans 14 amino acids. The germline V gene has CDR1 ENHRY and CDR2 SYGVKD. J lost 7 bases, V lost 0 bases, and 6 bases had no gene match. The CDR3 DNA reads as TGTGCCATCAGTGAGTCGGGGGGGGGAGGGGAGCAGTACGTC. Its protein product is CAISESGGGGEQYV.

The chain employs TRBV10-3 and TRBJ2-1; D may be TRBD2 (6 bases). Trimming stripped 4 bases from V and 2 bases from J, with 9 bases between. Germline V gives CDR1 ENHRY, CDR2 SYGVKD. The CDR3 sequence is 14 residues long. Here the CDR3 reads CAISAGVAYNEQFF. The CDR3 region has the DNA TGTGCCATCAGTGCGGGGGTGGCCTACAATGAGCAGTTCTTC.

The rearrangement uses TRBV7-2 and TRBJ2-3; D possibly corresponds to TRBD1 (5 bases). Germline CDR1 and CDR2: SGHTA and FQGNSA. V was cut by 5 bases and J by 0 bases, with 9 bases left in between. The CDR3 has 14 amino acids. The CDR3 protein is CASSLRQSTDTQYF. In DNA, the CDR3 is TGTGCCAGCAGCCTCAGACAGAGCACAGATACGCAGTATTTT. Drawing the rest from reference TRBV7-2 and TRBJ2-3, the complete variable domain is GAGVSQSPSNKVTEKGKDVELRCDPISGHTALYWYRQSLGQGLEFLIYFQGNSAPDKSGLPSDRFSAERTGGSVSTLTIQRTQQEDSAVYLCASSLRQSTDTQYFGPGTRLTVL.

The chain recombines TRBV25-1 with TRBJ2-3, with 10 bases aligning to TRBD2. Germline V gene data show CDR1 as MGHDK and CDR2 as SYGVNS. With 9 bases clipped from V and 0 bases from J, the junction kept 9 bases outside the gene matches. This CDR3 region has 16 residues. CDR3 in amino acids: CASSTSGAASTDTQYF. In nucleotides, the CDR3 is TGTGCCAGTTCTACTAGCGGGGCCGCTAGCACAGATACGCAGTATTTT.

This sequence joins TRBV6-4 and TRBJ2-4, with TRBD1 matching over 7 bases. CDR1 is MRHNA and CDR2 is SNTAGT in the germline V gene. With 6 bases clipped from V and 0 bases from J, the junction kept 20 bases outside the gene matches. CDR3 length: 20 amino acids. The CDR3 DNA reads as TGTGCCAGCAGGCGGATCGGGGACAGCCCGCACAGACTAGCCAAAAACATTCAGTACTTC. Residues: CASRRIGDSPHRLAKNIQYF.

This clone was observed once. This rearrangement joins TRBV27 to TRBJ1-4; D unclear. Germline CDR1 reads MNHEY; CDR2 reads SMNVEV (reference sequence). V lost 6 bases and J 8 bases, leaving 19 bases between the germline ends. This CDR3 spans 15 amino acids. DNA of the CDR3: TGTGCCAGCAGCCCGGCTCAGGTTGAGTGGGAAAAACTGTTTTTT. Amino acid sequence: CASSPAQVEWEKLFF. Supplemented by reference TRBV27 and TRBJ1-4, the full variable domain reads EAQVTQNPRYLITVTGKKLTVTCSQNMNHEYMSWYRQDPGLGLRQIYYSMNVEVTDKGDVPEGYKVSRKEKRNFPLILESPSPNQTSLYFCASSPAQVEWEKLFFGSGTQLSVL.

CDR3 sequence reads: CASSLSTGNLHF. In DNA, the CDR3 is TGTGCCAGCAGCTTATCAACAGGGAACCTCCACTTT. V gene TRBV7-2 combines with J gene TRBJ1-6; possible D gene TRBD1, 6 bases. CDR1 SGHTA and CDR2 FQGNSA come from the germline V gene. The V end was cut by 2 bases, the J end by 15 bases, with 11 bases between. This CDR3 is built from 12 residues. The full variable domain, rest sourced from reference TRBV7-2 and TRBJ1-6, is GAGVSQSPSNKVTEKGKDVELRCDPISGHTALYWYRQSLGQGLEFLIYFQGNSAPDKSGLPSDRFSAERTGGSVSTLTIQRTQQEDSAVYLCASSLSTGNLHFGNGTRLTVT.

This clone was picked up one time. This chain joins TRBV5-1 and TRBJ2-7; the match to TRBD1 covers 7 bases. This CDR3 has 15 residues. J lost 0 bases, V lost 0 bases, and 3 bases had no gene match. Looked up from germline, CDR1 is SGHRS and CDR2 is YFSETQ. The CDR3 loop reads CASSLDWDSSYEQYV. CDR3 nucleotide sequence: TGCGCCAGCAGCTTGGACTGGGACAGCTCCTACGAGCAGTACGTC.

The CDR3: CASSREGTSGGVWTDTQYF. CDR3 DNA: TGCGCCAGCAGCCGAGAAGGGACTAGCGGGGGCGTATGGACAGATACGCAGTATTTT. The V call is TRBV4-1, the J call TRBJ2-3; 14 bases agree with TRBD2. The CDR3 has 19 residues. The J segment lost 3 bases and the V segment lost 4 bases, leaving 12 bases of the junction unmatched. Germline-derived CDR1 and CDR2 are MGHRA and YSYEKL.

This clone was seen only once. The gene calls are TRBV6-5 and TRBJ1-1, with D maybe TRBD1 (6 bases). This CDR3 is 14 amino acids long. Trimming removed 6 bases at V and 7 bases at J, with 18 bases between. Germline V gene data show CDR1 as MNHEY and CDR2 as SVGAGI. CDR3 in amino acids: CASSSLTGKIEAFF. The CDR3 region has the DNA TGTGCCAGCAGCAGTTTAACAGGGAAAATTGAAGCTTTCTTT.

The CDR3 DNA reads as TGTGCCAGCAGCTTCGACAGGGGACTGAACACTGAAGCTTTCTTT. Its translation: CASSFDRGLNTEAFF. This chain joins TRBV7-2 and TRBJ1-1; the match to TRBD1 covers 8 bases. J was trimmed by 0 bases and V by 3 bases; bases with no gene match: 3. CDR1 SGHTA and CDR2 FQGNSA come from the germline V gene. This CDR3 spans 15 amino acids.

The V gene is TRBV19, the J gene TRBJ1-1; TRBD1 might be the D (5 bases). Germline assignment: CDR1 LNHDA and CDR2 SQIVND (reference sequence). The CDR3 runs 14 residues. V lost 7 bases and J lost 1, with 13 bases in between. CDR3 sequence: CASTPQGWNTEAFF. The DNA for the CDR3 is TGTGCCAGTACGCCGCAGGGTTGGAACACTGAAGCTTTCTTT.

V is TRBV19 and J is TRBJ2-2; tentatively, D is TRBD2 (7 bases). Trimming left V 2 bases short and J 4 bases short, with 14 bases between. From germline, CDR1 is LNHDA and CDR2 SQIVND (reference sequence). This CDR3 spans 16 amino acids. CDR3 DNA sequence: TGTGCCAGTAGTATATTTCGGGGGGCCGGCACCGGGGAGCTGTTTTTT. Its protein is CASSIFRGAGTGELFF.

The chain uses TRBV14 and TRBJ2-1; 10 positions agree with TRBD2. With 5 bases clipped from V and 10 bases from J, the junction kept 5 bases outside the gene matches. Per the germline V gene, CDR1 is SGHDN and CDR2 is FVKESK. The CDR3 runs to 13 residues. The CDR3 DNA reads TGTGCCAGCAGCGCGGGACTAGCGAGGGAGCAGTTCTTC. This encodes CASSAGLAREQFF.